Listed below are T cell receptor beta chains from one sample, sequenced in a study of cytomegalovirus exposure and HLA in healthy donors. Profiling relied on immunoSEQ multiplex PCR, and the TCRdb table lists in-frame clones only, not all of them. The sample table includes around 55,000 clones. The source material was PBMCs. The receptors here all came from a middle-aged man in good health and CMV-seropositive. Each CDR3 is given with its conserved first and last residue. Fields, in order: CDR3 length, D gene, V gene, CDR3 protein. D genes are given only for firm matches.

CDR3 length: 13
D gene: TRBD1
V gene: TRBV15
CDR3 protein: CATSRDGDRGAFF

CDR3 length: 12
D gene: TRBD1
V gene: TRBV29-1
CDR3 protein: CSVAQGDTEAFF

CDR3 length: 13
D gene: -
V gene: TRBV12-5
CDR3 protein: CASGWRGSEKLFF

CDR3 length: 16
D gene: TRBD1
V gene: TRBV15
CDR3 protein: CATRSPLTGVNSPLYF

CDR3 length: 13
D gene: -
V gene: TRBV7-2
CDR3 protein: CASSPPSQETQYF

CDR3 length: 14
D gene: -
V gene: TRBV30
CDR3 protein: CAWSDQRGAYEQYF

CDR3 length: 15
D gene: -
V gene: TRBV15
CDR3 protein: CATSRGRRGNEKLFF

CDR3 length: 12
D gene: -
V gene: TRBV6-5
CDR3 protein: CASRDKGREQYF

CDR3 length: 15
D gene: TRBD2
V gene: TRBV6-5
CDR3 protein: CASSSSGVGTDTQYF

CDR3 length: 14
D gene: -
V gene: TRBV5-4
CDR3 protein: CASSLAGSAYGYTF

CDR3 length: 16
D gene: TRBD2
V gene: TRBV5-1
CDR3 protein: CASSLITSGNTGELFF

CDR3 length: 12
D gene: -
V gene: TRBV6-5
CDR3 protein: CASSYPPGEAFF

CDR3 length: 13
D gene: TRBD2
V gene: TRBV15
CDR3 protein: CATSTTSGYEQYF

CDR3 length: 15
D gene: TRBD2
V gene: TRBV7-2
CDR3 protein: CASSSTSGRSYEQYF

CDR3 length: 13
D gene: TRBD1
V gene: TRBV6-1
CDR3 protein: CASSVDRPYEQYF

CDR3 length: 16
D gene: -
V gene: TRBV11-2
CDR3 protein: CASSLGSGTNQETQYF

CDR3 length: 15
D gene: -
V gene: TRBV6-1
CDR3 protein: CASSEVRRGGYEQYF

CDR3 length: 15
D gene: TRBD1
V gene: TRBV2
CDR3 protein: CASSEYRGRSGELFF

CDR3 length: 16
D gene: TRBD1
V gene: TRBV5-1
CDR3 protein: CASSRDRGRRNYGYTF

CDR3 length: 15
D gene: -
V gene: TRBV7-9
CDR3 protein: CASSLGSQGGHEQYF

CDR3 length: 17
D gene: TRBD2
V gene: TRBV4-1
CDR3 protein: CASSPSRTSGGQENQYF

CDR3 length: 14
D gene: -
V gene: TRBV6-6
CDR3 protein: CACKAADFTDTQYF

CDR3 length: 14
D gene: TRBD1
V gene: TRBV6-6
CDR3 protein: CASSPRQGAGGYTF

CDR3 length: 14
D gene: -
V gene: TRBV4-1
CDR3 protein: CASSQGQGEYGYTF

CDR3 length: 13
D gene: -
V gene: TRBV2
CDR3 protein: CASRETANYGYTF

CDR3 length: 14
D gene: TRBD1
V gene: TRBV10-2
CDR3 protein: CASSDGTGGSPLHF